Shown below are 27 T cell receptor beta chains from a single sample sequenced in a study of CD8 T cells in Susac syndrome. RNA, at about 0.45 to 1 ug, was reverse transcribed with random hexamers. From the immunoSEQ multiplex PCR reads, TCRdb called clonotypes with MiXCR, one entry per CDR3 protein. The sample lists about 120,000 distinct CDR3 sequences, about 90% occurring once. Input material: CD4+ T cells from PBMCs. The receptor source for this set is a human donor in good health.

The V call is TRBV20-1, the J call TRBJ2-3; 11 bases agree with TRBD2. Losses at the gene ends were 1 base for V and 11 bases for J; bases not matched to a gene: 11. Germline CDR1 reads DFQATT; CDR2 reads SNEGSKA (reference sequence). The CDR3 is 15 residues long. The CDR3 spells CSARVLAGGGLGQYF. The DNA for the CDR3 is TGCAGTGCTAGAGTATTAGCGGGGGGGGGCTTGGGGCAGTATTTT.

This chain links TRBV29-1 with TRBJ1-1, with D hard to call. Trimming took off 4 bases at V and 4 bases at J, with 7 bases between the two ends. This CDR3 contains 11 residues. Germline CDR1 SQVTM, CDR2 ANQGSEA. For the CDR3, the DNA is TGCAGCGTTGCGTCGCGCACTGAAGCTTTCTTT. Translated: CSVASRTEAFF.

This clonotype was seen only once. V gene TRBV12-3 or TRBV12-4 combines with J gene TRBJ2-1; 8 bases agree with TRBD1. The V gene end was trimmed by 4 bases and the J gene end by 9 bases; junction bases not matched to a gene: 5. This CDR3 is built from 13 residues. CDR3 sequence (DNA): TGTGCCAGCAGTTCCAGGGGGCTGGGTGAGCAGTTCTTC. Amino acid sequence: CASSSRGLGEQFF.

The chain links TRBV28 to TRBJ1-1, with 7 positions matching TRBD1. Trimming cost V 5 bases and J 6 bases; bases outside gene matches: 3. CDR1 and CDR2 (germline): MDHEN, SYDVKM. This CDR3 is built from 12 residues. CDR3 in amino acids: CASSPGQPEAFF. The CDR3 coding sequence is TGTGCCAGCAGTCCGGGACAGCCTGAAGCTTTCTTT.

The rearrangement links TRBV28 to TRBJ2-1, with 11 bases matching TRBD1. The CDR3 loop spans 14 amino acids. With V trimmed by 2 bases and J by 8 bases, 2 bases remained unmatched. Germline loops: CDR1 MDHEN, CDR2 SYDVKM. Here the CDR3 reads CASSLVGQGDEQFF. In DNA, the CDR3 is TGTGCCAGCAGTTTAGTGGGACAGGGGGATGAGCAGTTCTTC. The full variable domain, rest sourced from reference TRBV28 and TRBJ2-1, is DVKVTQSSRYLVKRTGEKVFLECVQDMDHENMFWYRQDPGLGLRLIYFSYDVKMKEKGDIPEGYSVSREKKERFSLILESASTNQTSMYLCASSLVGQGDEQFFGPGTRLTVL.

This rearrangement joins TRBV4-1 to TRBJ2-7, with 10 bases lining up with TRBD1. This CDR3 is built from 16 residues. Per the germline V gene, CDR1 is MGHRA and CDR2 is YSYEKL. The V segment lost 5 bases and the J segment 0 bases; nucleotides outside the gene matches: 7. CDR3 sequence: CASSYRDRGPSYEQYF. CDR3 bases: TGCGCCAGCAGCTACCGGGACAGGGGTCCCTCCTACGAGCAGTACTTC.

The CDR3 spells CSARDKTSGIYEQYF. DNA of the CDR3: TGCAGTGCTAGAGACAAGACTAGCGGCATCTACGAGCAGTACTTC. The rearrangement joins TRBV20-1 to TRBJ2-7; 9 bases agree with TRBD2. V was clipped by 0 bases and J by 3 bases; unmatched bases: 6. The CDR3 runs to 15 residues. The germline CDR1 and CDR2 sequences are DFQATT and SNEGSKA (reference sequence).

The chain uses TRBV6-2 or TRBV6-3 and TRBJ2-5; D uncertain. The V gene's germline CDR1 is MNHEY and CDR2 SVGEGT. There are 14 residues in the CDR3. V was shortened by 2 bases and J by 5 bases, with 12 bases between the two germline ends. Written as DNA, the CDR3 is TGTGCCAGCAGTTACGTTAACATTGGGGAGACCCAGTACTTC. It codes for CASSYVNIGETQYF.

V usage is TRBV6-6 and J usage is TRBJ1-1, with TRBD1 matching over 8 bases. This CDR3 has 16 amino acids. Trimming removed 4 bases from V and 0 bases from J; junction bases left unmatched: 7. The germline CDR1 and CDR2 sequences are MNHNY and SVGAGI (reference sequence). The CDR3 reads CASSSGQGSMNTEAFF. CDR3 nucleotide sequence: TGTGCCAGCAGTTCAGGACAGGGCAGCATGAACACTGAAGCTTTCTTT.

V gene TRBV2 combines with J gene TRBJ1-1, with TRBD1 matching 8 bases. V was pared by 3 bases and J by 1 base, with 4 bases of the junction left unmatched. The CDR3 is 15 residues long. Germline V gene data show CDR1 as SNHLY and CDR2 as FYNNEI. CDR3 protein: CASSDRQGRNTEAFF. The CDR3 region has the DNA TGTGCCAGCAGTGACCGACAGGGGCGGAACACTGAAGCTTTCTTT.

This clonotype was recorded only once. The chain recombines TRBV14 with TRBJ2-1; 9 bases match TRBD2. Germline lookup yields CDR1 SGHDN and CDR2 FVKESK. The CDR3 is made up of 18 amino acids. The junction had 17 bases not matched to a gene; V was cut back by 8 bases and J by 3 bases. DNA of the CDR3: TGTGCCAGCGCCGATATACCCTTAGCGGGAGTCGTCTACAATGAGCAGTTCTTC. Its translation is CASADIPLAGVVYNEQFF.

The chain employs TRBV18 and TRBJ1-5; the D is unclear. Between the trimmed V and J ends, which lost 2 bases and 4 bases, there was a span of 6 bases. The CDR3 runs 13 residues. CDR1 KGHSH and CDR2 LQKENI come from the germline V gene. CDR3 protein: CASSPAENQPQHF. The CDR3 coding sequence is TGTGCCAGCTCACCAGCAGAGAATCAGCCCCAGCATTTT.

V usage is TRBV20-1 and J usage is TRBJ1-2; TRBD1 agrees at 8 bases. This CDR3 is built from 13 residues. The germline V gene encodes CDR1 DFQATT and CDR2 SNEGSKA (reference sequence). J was trimmed by 8 bases and V by 3 bases; bases with no gene match: 8. CDR3 region: CSASPGQGQGYTF. CDR3 DNA: TGCAGTGCTAGTCCCGGACAGGGACAGGGCTACACCTTC.

The chain is built from TRBV7-8 and TRBJ1-5; D ambiguous. CDR1 is SGHVS and CDR2 is FQNEAQ in the germline V gene. Trimming shortened V by 5 bases and J by 0 bases, and 14 bases separated the two germline ends. This CDR3 is built from 16 residues. The CDR3 spells CASSPTLGYSNQPQHF. The CDR3 nucleotides are TGTGCCAGCAGCCCGACCCTCGGGTATAGCAATCAGCCCCAGCATTTT.

This clonotype was counted a single time. Here the CDR3 DNA reads TGCAGCGTTGGGGCTAGCGGGAGGGCCAATGAGCAGTTCTTC. This codes for CSVGASGRANEQFF. V gene TRBV29-1 combines with J gene TRBJ2-1, with TRBD2 matching over 12 bases. The germline V gene has CDR1 SQVTM and CDR2 ANQGSEA. The CDR3 is 14 amino acids. The V segment lost 4 bases and the J segment 6 bases; nucleotides outside the gene matches: 4.

This clonotype has only one observation. This chain uses TRBV20-1 with TRBJ1-1; TRBD1 is a possible D gene (5 bases). V was trimmed by 2 bases and J by 1 base, leaving 11 bases between them. This CDR3 is 14 amino acids long. From germline, CDR1 is DFQATT and CDR2 SNEGSKA (reference sequence). The CDR3 sequence: CSARLGLENTEAFF. CDR3 in DNA: TGCAGTGCTAGATTGGGACTCGAGAACACTGAAGCTTTCTTT.

The chain is built from TRBV6-1 and TRBJ2-1, with 8 bases aligning to TRBD2. The V gene's germline CDR1 is MNHNS and CDR2 SASEGT. The CDR3 is made up of 16 amino acids. J gave up 3 bases and V 5 bases, and 9 bases lay outside the gene matches. CDR3 sequence: CASSRRGGLSYNEQFF. Written as DNA, the CDR3 is TGTGCCAGCAGTCGACGGGGGGGTTTAAGCTACAATGAGCAGTTCTTC.

The CDR3 bases are TGCGCCAGCAGCTTGGAGGGACAGGGGTTCGAGAACACTGAAGCTTTCTTT. Amino acid sequence: CASSLEGQGFENTEAFF. V is TRBV5-1 and J is TRBJ1-1, with 10 bases matching TRBD1. This CDR3 comprises 17 residues. Germline loops: CDR1 SGHRS, CDR2 YFSETQ. V shed 0 bases, J shed 1 base, and the junction held 6 bases outside the gene matches.

The chain couples TRBV20-1 to TRBJ1-2; D remains ambiguous. V lost 2 bases and J lost 8, with 9 bases in between. CDR1 DFQATT and CDR2 SNEGSKA come from the germline V gene (reference sequence). The CDR3 contains 11 residues. CDR3: CSARLLGGYTF. The DNA for the CDR3 is TGCAGTGCTAGACTTTTGGGCGGCTACACCTTC.

CDR3 sequence reads: CASSQPLGGVMSEAFF. The CDR3 DNA reads as TGTGCCAGCAGCCAACCACTCGGAGGGGTTATGTCTGAAGCTTTCTTT. The chain combines TRBV3-1 with TRBJ1-1; D perhaps matches TRBD1 (5 bases). Germline V lookup: CDR1 LGHDT, CDR2 YNNKEL (reference sequence). With 2 bases removed from V and 6 bases from J, the gap between germline ends came to 19 bases. This CDR3 region has 16 residues.

This clonotype has just a few counts. V gene TRBV29-1 combines with J gene TRBJ2-7; weak D call: TRBD1 (8 bases). V lost 0 bases to trimming and J lost 2 bases, with 14 bases between them. Germline V CDR1 and CDR2: SQVTM, ANQGSEA. The CDR3 runs to 15 residues. The CDR3 loop reads CSVEDLTGGAYEQYF. CDR3 nucleotides: TGCAGCGTTGAAGATCTTACAGGGGGGGCCTACGAGCAGTACTTC.

The sample holds one count of this clonotype. The chain combines TRBV20-1 with TRBJ2-1; 9 bases fit TRBD2. The V segment lost 2 bases and the J segment 2 bases; nucleotides outside the gene matches: 4. The CDR3 is 15 amino acids. Germline V CDR1 and CDR2: DFQATT, SNEGSKA (reference sequence). The CDR3 DNA follows: TGCAGTGCTAGAAGTGCTAGCGGGACCTACAATGAGCAGTTCTTC. Its protein is CSARSASGTYNEQFF.

J is TRBJ1-6 and V is TRBV20-1; 11 bases map to TRBD1. From germline, CDR1 is DFQATT and CDR2 SNEGSKA (reference sequence). The CDR3 totals 18 residues. V trimming: 0 bases; J trimming: 0 bases; junction bases outside the gene matches: 4. The CDR3 DNA is TGCAGTGCTAGAGAGGGGGACAGGGGGGTCTCCTATAATTCACCCCTCCACTTT. Translation gives CSAREGDRGVSYNSPLHF.

V usage is TRBV7-2 and J usage is TRBJ1-4; possibly TRBD1 for D (6 bases). The CDR3 runs to 15 residues. Germline CDR1 and CDR2: SGHTA and FQGNSA. V lost 4 bases and J 5 bases, leaving 14 bases between the germline ends. The CDR3, as DNA: TGTGCCAGCAGCTCGAAAGGGACACGGAATGAAAAACTGTTTTTT. Protein sequence: CASSSKGTRNEKLFF.

The chain has TRBV19 and TRBJ1-2; 11 positions agree with TRBD1. Losses at the gene ends were 7 bases for V and 8 bases for J; bases not matched to a gene: 15. This CDR3 has 16 residues. The germline V gene has CDR1 LNHDA and CDR2 SQIVND (reference sequence). The CDR3: CASTKYEDRGRRGYTF. The CDR3 bases are TGTGCCAGTACCAAATACGAGGACAGGGGGCGCAGGGGCTACACCTTC.

This clonotype appeared once. CDR3 DNA: TGTGCCATCAGTGACCCCTTATCCTTGGCAGGGGGCGATCGGTATGGCTACACCTTC. Translation gives CAISDPLSLAGGDRYGYTF. The chain is built from TRBV10-3 and TRBJ1-2; 8 bases agree with TRBD1. Looked up from germline, CDR1 is ENHRY and CDR2 is SYGVKD. V lost 3 bases, J lost 5 bases, and 20 bases stayed unmatched. This CDR3 is 19 amino acids long.

The chain carries TRBV5-4 and TRBJ1-2; 8 positions match TRBD1. V lost 0 bases, J lost 4 bases, and 2 bases stayed unmatched. Germline V lookup: CDR1 SGHNT, CDR2 YYREEE (reference sequence). The CDR3 sequence is 14 residues long. The CDR3 region is CASSLEGQVYGYTF. For the CDR3, the DNA is TGTGCCAGCAGCTTGGAGGGACAGGTCTATGGCTACACCTTC.